This T cell receptor (beta chain) was sequenced in a study of T cells in localized non-small cell lung cancer (dated by TCRdb to between 2020 and 2021). Broadly, across the study: The study examined T cell repertoires in under 300 patients with early-stage NSCLC and compared tumors with uninvolved tumor-adjacent lungs. The cohort was made up of around 220 treatment-naive NSCLC patients whose localized lung tumors had been resected. NSCLC patients had a mean age of approximately 72 years, and 129 were male and about 98 female.

This clone was observed a single time. Its antigen specificity is not known. No much larger clonotype is one base removed from it; base qualities were not supplied. At diagnosis, peripheral blood, uninvolved tumor-adjacent lung and tumor were collected and stored as a combination of fresh-frozen and FFPE material. For TCR repertoire profiling, blood samples were analyzed as peripheral blood mononuclear cells. Overall study results and their limits: Multi-region tumor sequencing was not performed, so intratumor heterogeneity could not be excluded. Since the design was exploratory, TCR variables were selected using unadjusted p-values with no false-discovery rate correction. Uninvolved tumor-adjacent lung showed the highest T cell clonality, higher than tumor, which suggests more focused antigenic responses in the uninvolved tumor-adjacent lung. Longer overall survival was associated with higher blood T cell density, whereas shorter survival was associated with higher adjacent-lung clonality. A median of roughly 60 of the top 100 tumor clones were detected in paired uninvolved adjacent lung, and around 30 of these tumor clones were also found among the top 100 clones of the paired uninvolved adjacent lung.

The immunoSEQ Assay was used to sequence TCR beta CDR3 regions from DNA. The authors' pipeline ran thus. T cell density was computed as TCR beta template counts normalized to usable DNA estimated by amplifying housekeeping genes. Richness was estimated using the preseqR package, with extrapolation to 400,000 templates for PBMC samples and to 120,000 templates for tissue samples. Clonality was defined as one minus Pielou's evenness. Tissue-enriched TCRs were identified through differential abundance testing performed on productive amino-acid clonotypes, with a minimum total count of 5 and an alpha of 0.1. The Jaccard Index and the Morisita Overlap Index were used to measure repertoire overlap between compartments. GLIPH grouped TCR beta CDR3s together with public tetramer-defined viral CDR3s, and a viral motif had to include at least three viral sequences and also show V-gene enrichment. TCRdb mirrors the immuneACCESS table, restricted to in-frame sequences. Some clones are absent from its copies; in checked studies, under half trace to an unresolved V gene, and the reason for the others is unknown. V and J calls and clone size come straight from that table; D and trimming were deduced from the DNA. This sample lists about 35,000 clones; 80% to 95% were detected once. Clones ranked in the top ten supply less than 2.5% of the sample.

This TCR came from a female donor older than 55 with stage I lung adenocarcinoma. The sequences come from peripheral blood, collected before any cancer treatment.

The DNA reads as follows: TGCAGCGTTGGTGGATCCACAGATACGCAGTATTTT. Its translation reads: CSVGGSTDTQYF. The chain joins TRBV29-1 to TRBJ2-3, with the D gene too uncertain to name. CDR1 and CDR2 were assigned from the germline V gene as SQVTM and ANQGSEA. From the cysteine through the phenylalanine, the CDR3 covers 12 amino acids. Only the CDR3 DNA is retained, 36 bases long and in frame from the first base. V sheds 4 bases and J sheds 2 bases, leaving 7 bases between their ends.